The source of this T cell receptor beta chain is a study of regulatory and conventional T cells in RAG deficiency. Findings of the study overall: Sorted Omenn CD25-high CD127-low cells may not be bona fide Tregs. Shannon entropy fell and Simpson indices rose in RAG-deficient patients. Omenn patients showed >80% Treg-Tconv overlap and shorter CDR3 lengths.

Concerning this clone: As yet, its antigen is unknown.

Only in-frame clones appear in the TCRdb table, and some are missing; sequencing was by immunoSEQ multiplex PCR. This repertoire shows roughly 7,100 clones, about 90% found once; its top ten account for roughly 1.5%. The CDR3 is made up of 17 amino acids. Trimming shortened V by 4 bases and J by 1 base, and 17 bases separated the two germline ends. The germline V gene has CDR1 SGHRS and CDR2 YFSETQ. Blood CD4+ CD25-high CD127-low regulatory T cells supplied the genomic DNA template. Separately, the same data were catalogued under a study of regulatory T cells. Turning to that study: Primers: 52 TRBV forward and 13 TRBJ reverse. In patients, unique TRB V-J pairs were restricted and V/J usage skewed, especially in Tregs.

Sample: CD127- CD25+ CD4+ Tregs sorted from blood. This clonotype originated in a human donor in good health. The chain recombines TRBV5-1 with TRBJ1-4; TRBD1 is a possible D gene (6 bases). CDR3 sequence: CASSPVRGEGTNEKLFF. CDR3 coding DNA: TGCGCCAGCAGCCCAGTCAGGGGCGAAGGAACTAATGAAAAACTGTTTTTT.